Below, one T cell receptor beta chain is given with its context. Its specificity is unknown. The donors belonged to the 120-subject validation cohort, separate from the roughly 720-subject first cohort. This sample is drawn from a study of cytomegalovirus exposure and HLA in healthy donors. Turning to the study itself: The roughly 120 validation repertoires, a later analysis reported, used the same platform as the 550 to 800 first-cohort repertoires.

Study results and caveats: Cytomegalovirus-associated status was assigned to roughly 160 TCR beta chains. In the roughly 120 validation repertoires, a later analysis found that first-cohort TCR clusters tended to co-occur.

Germline-derived CDR1 and CDR2 are SGHTA and FQGNSA. The CDR3 totals 14 residues. V gave up 2 bases and J gave up 4 bases, with 11 bases separating them. The repertoire was sequenced with immunoSEQ multiplex PCR; TCRdb's copy has only in-frame clones and lacks some. The table records about 64,000 clones, approximately 90% of them present only once. The TCR comes from a woman between 18 and 29 years old in good health and CMV-seronegative. V is TRBV7-2 and J is TRBJ1-2; perhaps TRBD1 as D (5 bases). The sample comprised PBMCs. The CDR3 bases are TGTGCCAGCAGCTTAAGGGGTCCTGGCTATGGCTACACCTTC. Its protein is CASSLRGPGYGYTF. The variable domain in full, completed from reference TRBV7-2 and TRBJ1-2, reads GAGVSQSPSNKVTEKGKDVELRCDPISGHTALYWYRQSLGQGLEFLIYFQGNSAPDKSGLPSDRFSAERTGGSVSTLTIQRTQQEDSAVYLCASSLRGPGYGYTFGSGTRLTVV.